A selection of T cell receptor beta chains follows, all from one sample in a study of T-cell reconstitution after alpha-beta-depleted transplantation in children. Using its own MiXCR run on the PCR reads, TCRdb lists one record per CDR3 protein. Of about 980,000 distinct CDR3 sequences listed, about 30% are singletons. Specimen: PBMCs, mostly from graft donor cells, collected 360 days after TCRalphabeta/CD19-depleted stem cell transplant. These receptors all stem from a boy less than two years old who had a stem cell transplant for SCID, so the T cells may come from the graft donor. The CDR3 runs from the conserved cysteine through the conserved F or W. The order of the fields is clone size, CDR3 length, V gene, D gene, J gene, CDR3 DNA, CDR3 protein. The D gene is left open where the match is weak. Some rows have no size entry. The others give once, few or many, or a class for an expanded clone.

few	15	TRBV12-3/TRBV12-4	-	TRBJ1-1	TGTGCCAGCAACACCCCAGAGGAGGGGAGCACTGAAGCTTTCTTT	CASNTPEEGSTEAFF
few	15	TRBV4-1	-	TRBJ1-4	TGCGCCAGCAGCCAAGATACGGGGCGCGGTGAAAAACTGTTTTTT	CASSQDTGRGEKLFF
few	15	TRBV12-3/TRBV12-4	-	TRBJ2-3	TGTGCCAGCAGTAAGAGGGAATTGTTGGGAGATACGCAGTATTTT	CASSKRELLGDTQYF
-	16	TRBV18	TRBD1	TRBJ2-3	TGTGCCAGCTCACCCACAGGGGACCGGAACACAGATACGCAGTATTTT	CASSPTGDRNTDTQYF
few	15	TRBV20-1	TRBD2	TRBJ2-7	TGCAGTGCTAGACCAAGACTAGCGGTCTCCTACGAGCAGTACTTC	CSARPRLAVSYEQYF
few	16	TRBV20-1	-	TRBJ2-3	TGCAGTGCTAGAGACGCTCGGCACACCACACGGGATACGCAGTATTTT	CSARDARHTTRDTQYF
-	14	TRBV15	-	TRBJ2-1	TGTGCCACCAGCACCGCAGTAGACTACAATGAGCAGTTCTTC	CATSTAVDYNEQFF
-	17	TRBV5-1	-	TRBJ2-4	TGCGCCAGCAGCCTTGGGGAGTGGACCCTAGCCAAAAACATTCAGTACTTC	CASSLGEWTLAKNIQYF
-	14	TRBV13	TRBD1	TRBJ1-1	TGTGCCAGCAGGCGACAGGGTGAGAACACTGAAGCTTTCTTT	CASRRQGENTEAFF
-	16	TRBV3-1	TRBD2	TRBJ2-1	TGTGCCAGCAGCCAAGGTCAGCGGGGACCCTACAATGAGCAGTTCTTC	CASSQGQRGPYNEQFF
-	15	TRBV7-9	-	TRBJ1-3	TGTGCCAGCAGCTTAGACGGCGACCCTGGAAACACCATATATTTT	CASSLDGDPGNTIYF
-	16	TRBV20-1	TRBD2	TRBJ2-1	TGCAGTGCTCCAATGATGACGACTAGCGGGCCTAATGAGCAGTTCTTC	CSAPMMTTSGPNEQFF
once	13	TRBV5-5	-	TRBJ2-7	TGTGCCAGCAGCTTGGACACCATTTACGAGCAGTACTTC	CASSLDTIYEQYF
-	17	TRBV6-5	TRBD1	TRBJ1-5	TGTGCCAGCAGACCGGGACAGGGGGCTGGCAGCAATCAGCCCCAGCATTTT	CASRPGQGAGSNQPQHF
few	13	TRBV24-1	TRBD1	TRBJ2-7	TGTGCCACCGACCGGGACAGGGTCCACGAGCAGTACTTC	CATDRDRVHEQYF
-	14	TRBV2	-	TRBJ2-7	TGTGCCAGCAGCGGATTACTGGGATTCTACGAGCAGTACTTC	CASSGLLGFYEQYF
few	13	TRBV2	TRBD1	TRBJ2-1	TGTGCCAGCAGGGGACAGTCCTACAATGAGCAGTTCTTC	CASRGQSYNEQFF
-	14	TRBV20-1	-	TRBJ1-5	TGCAGTGCTAGAGAAACTGATTTCAATCAGCCCCAGCATTTT	CSARETDFNQPQHF
-	14	TRBV12-3/TRBV12-4	-	TRBJ2-5	TGTGCCAGCAGTTGGGCAGCTTACCAAGAGACCCAGTACTTC	CASSWAAYQETQYF
-	13	TRBV9	-	TRBJ2-7	TGTGCCAGCAGCGTTCCGAGCATCTACGAGCAGTACTTC	CASSVPSIYEQYF
few	17	TRBV7-9	TRBD1	TRBJ1-1	TGTGCCAGCAGCCGGCGGACAGGGGATCGAGCGGACACTGAAGCTTTCTTT	CASSRRTGDRADTEAFF
-	15	TRBV24-1	TRBD2	TRBJ2-1	TGTGCCACCAGTGACCTAGCGGGGGGGCACAATGAGCAGTTCTTC	CATSDLAGGHNEQFF
-	12	TRBV21-1	-	TRBJ2-5	TGTGCCAGCAGCCAGGGGCTATTGGCCCAGTACTTC	CASSQGLLAQYF
-	11	TRBV5-1	TRBD1	TRBJ1-2	TGCGCCAGCAGCTTGGGGGACAGGTCGACCTTC	CASSLGDRSTF
-	14	TRBV4-1	-	TRBJ1-2	TGCGCCAGCAGCCAAGAGTGGGGGGGTCGCGGCTACACCTTC	CASSQEWGGRGYTF
-	12	TRBV2	-	TRBJ1-6	TGTGCCAGGGGACTGCAAAATTCACCCCTCCACTTT	CARGLQNSPLHF
-	15	TRBV4-2	TRBD1	TRBJ1-2	TGTGCCAGCACCCCCACCGACGGACAGGGAAATGGCTACACCTTC	CASTPTDGQGNGYTF
few	17	TRBV5-1	TRBD1	TRBJ1-1	TGCGCCAGCAGCTTGATTAACAGGGGGCGAAAGAACACTGAAGCTTTCTTT	CASSLINRGRKNTEAFF
few	15	TRBV7-6	-	TRBJ1-2	TGTGCCAGCAGCTTAGCGGACGGTCCCTCAGGGGGCTACACCTTC	CASSLADGPSGGYTF
few	17	TRBV7-2	TRBD2	TRBJ2-2	TGTGCCAGCAGCTTGTTAGGCCTAGCGGGGAGAACCGGGGAGCTGTTTTTT	CASSLLGLAGRTGELFF
-	13	TRBV5-1	-	TRBJ2-4	TGCGCCAGCAGCTTGGCGGGGGAGGACATTCAGTACTTC	CASSLAGEDIQYF
few	13	TRBV20-1	-	TRBJ2-1	TGCAGTGCTAGAGAGGTACAGACGAATGAGCAGTTCTTC	CSAREVQTNEQFF
-	12	TRBV28	-	TRBJ2-5	TGTGCCAGCAGTTCCCCCGCAGAGACCCAGTACTTC	CASSSPAETQYF
-	12	TRBV20-1	-	TRBJ1-5	TGCAGTGCTAGTCCCGGGGATCAGCCCCAGCATTTT	CSASPGDQPQHF
few	15	TRBV7-9	-	TRBJ2-3	TGTGCCAGCAGCGCAAGGGGTAAGGGCACAGATACGCAGTATTTT	CASSARGKGTDTQYF